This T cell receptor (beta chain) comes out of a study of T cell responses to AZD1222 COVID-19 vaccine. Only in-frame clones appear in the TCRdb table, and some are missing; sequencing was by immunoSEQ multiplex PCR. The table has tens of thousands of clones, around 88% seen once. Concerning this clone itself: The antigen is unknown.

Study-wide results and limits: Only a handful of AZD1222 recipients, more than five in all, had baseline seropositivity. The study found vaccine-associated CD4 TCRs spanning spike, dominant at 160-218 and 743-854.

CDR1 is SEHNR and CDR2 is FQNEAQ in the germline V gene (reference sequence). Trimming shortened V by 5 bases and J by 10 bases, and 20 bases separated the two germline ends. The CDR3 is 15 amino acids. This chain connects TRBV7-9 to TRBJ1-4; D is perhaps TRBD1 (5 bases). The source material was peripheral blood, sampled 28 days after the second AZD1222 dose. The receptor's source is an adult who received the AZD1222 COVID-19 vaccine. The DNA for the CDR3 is TGTGCCAGCAGCCACGGACCGGGACGGTCGGGAAAACTGTTTTTT. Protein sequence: CASSHGPGRSGKLFF.